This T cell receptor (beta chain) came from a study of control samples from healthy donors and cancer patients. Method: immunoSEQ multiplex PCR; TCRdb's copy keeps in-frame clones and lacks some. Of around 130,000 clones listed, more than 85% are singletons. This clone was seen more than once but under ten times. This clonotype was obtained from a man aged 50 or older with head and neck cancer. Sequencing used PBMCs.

The DNA of the CDR3 is TGTGCCAGCCGGGGACTAGCGGTGGAGACCCAGTACTTC. Its translation: CASRGLAVETQYF. The chain joins TRBV12-3 or TRBV12-4 to TRBJ2-5; 11 positions match TRBD2. The J segment lost 5 bases and the V segment lost 8 bases, leaving 4 bases of the junction unmatched. This CDR3 has 13 amino acids.